These T cell receptor beta chains were read from a single sample in a study of blood T cells in healthy people across ages. TCRdb re-derived calls from the 5' RACE reads in MiXCR, one entry per CDR3 protein. This table holds fewer than 650,000 distinct CDR3 sequences, roughly a quarter found once. This same sample was also part of a study on T cells of mothers and their children.

The sample taken for sequencing was blood. The source is a boy aged 2 to 10 in good health. The CDR3 runs from the conserved cysteine through the conserved F or W. A D gene is named only where the DNA matches it firmly. Where a row states a size, it is once, few, many or the class of an expanded clone; other rows omit it.

size: few; J: TRBJ2-2; D: -; V: TRBV30; CDR3: CAWSVLRSNTGELFF; DNA: TGTGCCTGGAGTGTACTTCGCTCGAACACCGGGGAGTTGTTTTTT
size: -; J: TRBJ2-7; D: -; V: TRBV5-1; CDR3: CASSLGVSGSEQYF; DNA: TGCGCCAGCAGCCTAGGGGTAAGCGGCTCCGAGCAGTACTTC
size: few; J: TRBJ1-2; D: TRBD1; V: TRBV3-1; CDR3: CASSPLDRPDYGYTF; DNA: TGTGCCAGCAGCCCCCTGGACAGGCCAGACTATGGCTACACCTTC
size: -; J: TRBJ1-2; D: -; V: TRBV5-1; CDR3: CASSLAAGNYGYSF; DNA: TGCGCCAGCAGCTTGGCTGCAGGAAACTATGGCTACTCCTTC
size: many; J: TRBJ2-5; D: TRBD2; V: TRBV2; CDR3: CASTGPGGKTQYF; DNA: TGTGCCAGCACGGGCCCCGGGGGGAAGACCCAGTACTTC
size: -; J: TRBJ2-1; D: TRBD2; V: TRBV7-9; CDR3: CASTGLAGVHNEQFF; DNA: TGTGCCAGCACGGGCCTAGCGGGAGTCCACAATGAGCAGTTCTTC
size: -; J: TRBJ1-4; D: -; V: TRBV6-2/TRBV6-3; CDR3: CASSYGADEANEKLFF; DNA: TGTGCCAGCAGTTACGGAGCAGATGAAGCTAATGAAAAACTGTTTTTT
size: few; J: TRBJ2-5; D: -; V: TRBV28; CDR3: CASSLAKSAFQGTQYF; DNA: TGTGCCAGCAGTTTAGCTAAGTCGGCGTTCCAAGGGACCCAGTACTTC
size: -; J: TRBJ2-1; D: TRBD2; V: TRBV9; CDR3: CASSVSTGLAGTYNEQFF; DNA: TGTGCCAGCAGCGTATCTACTGGACTAGCGGGGACCTACAATGAGCAGTTCTTC
size: -; J: TRBJ2-1; D: -; V: TRBV4-1; CDR3: CASSQEAQRAGQRAAYNEQFF; DNA: TGCGCCAGCAGCCAAGAAGCCCAGCGCGCGGGGCAAAGAGCTGCCTACAATGAGCAGTTCTTC
size: -; J: TRBJ2-7; D: -; V: TRBV5-1; CDR3: CASSSAASEIYEQYF; DNA: TGCGCCAGCAGCTCGGCCGCTAGCGAGATTTACGAGCAGTACTTC
size: many; J: TRBJ2-1; D: -; V: TRBV9; CDR3: CASSVGYNEQFF; DNA: TGTGCCAGCAGCGTAGGCTACAATGAGCAGTTCTTC
size: few; J: TRBJ2-7; D: -; V: TRBV28; CDR3: CASSSVTLFFYEQYF; DNA: TGTGCCAGCAGTTCAGTCACCCTCTTTTTCTACGAGCAGTACTTC
size: many; J: TRBJ1-2; D: TRBD1; V: TRBV12-3/TRBV12-4; CDR3: CAITQGGGYGYTF; DNA: TGTGCCATAACACAGGGGGGCGGCTATGGCTACACCTTC
size: -; J: TRBJ1-1; D: -; V: TRBV27; CDR3: CASSLRHYTEAFF; DNA: TGTGCCAGCAGTCTCAGACACTACACTGAAGCTTTCTTT
size: -; J: TRBJ2-1; D: -; V: TRBV20-1; CDR3: CSARVAGQGNEQFF; DNA: TGCAGTGCTAGAGTGGCGGGGCAAGGCAATGAGCAGTTCTTC
size: -; J: TRBJ2-3; D: -; V: TRBV29-1; CDR3: CSVEENWGASTDTQYF; DNA: TGCAGCGTTGAAGAAAATTGGGGGGCTAGCACAGATACGCAGTATTTT
size: few; J: TRBJ2-1; D: TRBD1; V: TRBV3-1; CDR3: CASSPHRGNEQFF; DNA: TGTGCCAGCAGCCCCCACAGGGGGAATGAGCAGTTCTTC
size: -; J: TRBJ2-3; D: TRBD2; V: TRBV5-1; CDR3: CASSLAAGGETDTQYF; DNA: TGCGCCAGCAGCTTGGCAGCGGGAGGTGAGACAGATACGCAGTATTTT
size: few; J: TRBJ1-4; D: -; V: TRBV4-3; CDR3: CASSGMLGEKLFF; DNA: TGCGCCAGCTCAGGGATGTTGGGGGAAAAACTGTTTTTT
size: -; J: TRBJ2-3; D: TRBD1; V: TRBV20-1; CDR3: CSADRGEVTDTQYF; DNA: TGCAGTGCAGACAGGGGTGAGGTGACAGATACGCAGTATTTT
size: -; J: TRBJ2-1; D: -; V: TRBV20-1; CDR3: CSAGDRWKAGSYNEQFF; DNA: TGCAGTGCTGGAGATAGGTGGAAAGCGGGTTCCTACAATGAGCAGTTCTTC
size: -; J: TRBJ2-7; D: TRBD2; V: TRBV3-1; CDR3: CASSPYSGGAYEQYF; DNA: TGTGCCAGCAGCCCATATAGCGGGGGCGCCTACGAGCAGTACTTC
size: -; J: TRBJ2-5; D: -; V: TRBV12-3/TRBV12-4; CDR3: CASSLYMLSQETQYF; DNA: TGTGCCAGCAGTTTGTATATGTTATCCCAAGAGACCCAGTACTTC
size: few; J: TRBJ2-3; D: -; V: TRBV6-6; CDR3: CAIGSSGEVSRTQYF; DNA: TGTGCCATCGGATCATCGGGAGAAGTGAGTCGTACGCAGTATTTT
size: -; J: TRBJ1-5; D: -; V: TRBV6-6; CDR3: CAARGGRRSKNQPQHF; DNA: TGTGCCGCCCGTGGGGGGCGAAGGAGTAAGAATCAGCCCCAGCATTTT
size: -; J: TRBJ2-7; D: TRBD2; V: TRBV19; CDR3: CASSIRTSGSYEQCF; DNA: TGTGCCAGTAGTATCAGGACTAGCGGGAGCTACGAGCAGTGCTTC
size: -; J: TRBJ2-3; D: TRBD1; V: TRBV30; CDR3: CAWNRGQWTDTQYF; DNA: TGTGCCTGGAACAGGGGCCAGTGGACAGATACGCAGTATTTT
size: few; J: TRBJ2-7; D: -; V: TRBV29-1; CDR3: CSVEWTPSEQYF; DNA: TGCAGCGTTGAGTGGACACCTTCCGAGCAGTACTTC
size: few; J: TRBJ2-3; D: -; V: TRBV7-9; CDR3: CASSLKDSTDTQYF; DNA: TGTGCCAGCAGCTTAAAGGACTCCACAGATACGCAGTATTTT
size: -; J: TRBJ2-7; D: TRBD2; V: TRBV6-2/TRBV6-3; CDR3: CASRPLAGEQYF; DNA: TGTGCCAGCAGACCACTAGCGGGCGAGCAGTACTTC
size: once; J: TRBJ2-7; D: -; V: TRBV12-3/TRBV12-4; CDR3: CASSLAGGNPYEQYF; DNA: TGTGCCAGCAGTTTAGCGGGAGGTAACCCCTACGAGCAGTACTTC
size: -; J: TRBJ2-2; D: -; V: TRBV29-1; CDR3: CSVEQNGTGELFF; DNA: TGCAGCGTTGAACAGAATGGAACCGGGGAGCTGTTTTTT
size: -; J: TRBJ2-7; D: -; V: TRBV6-6; CDR3: CASSCQPYYEQYF; DNA: TGTGCCAGCAGTTGCCAGCCTTACTACGAGCAGTACTTC
size: -; J: TRBJ2-2; D: TRBD2; V: TRBV5-1; CDR3: CASSSRPGLAGAHTGELFF; DNA: TGCGCCAGCAGCTCGAGACCGGGACTAGCGGGGGCGCACACCGGGGAGCTGTTTTTT
size: -; J: TRBJ2-5; D: -; V: TRBV3-1; CDR3: CASSQVGDLQETQCF; DNA: TGTGCCAGCAGCCAAGTAGGGGACCTCCAAGAGACCCAGTGCTTC
size: -; J: TRBJ1-4; D: -; V: TRBV20-1; CDR3: CSAMDRVNEKLFF; DNA: TGCAGTGCCATGGACAGAGTTAATGAAAAACTGTTTTTT
size: few; J: TRBJ1-3; D: -; V: TRBV12-5; CDR3: CASGSILGRRLSSGNTIYF; DNA: TGTGCTAGTGGTTCTATTCTGGGGAGACGCCTGAGCTCTGGAAACACCATATATTTT
size: -; J: TRBJ2-5; D: TRBD2; V: TRBV18; CDR3: CASSPTGGVRETQYF; DNA: TGTGCCAGCTCCCCAACGGGAGGGGTTCGGGAGACCCAGTACTTC
size: few; J: TRBJ2-4; D: -; V: TRBV29-1; CDR3: CSVERLAKNIQYF; DNA: TGCAGCGTTGAAAGGTTGGCCAAAAACATTCAGTACTTC
size: -; J: TRBJ1-4; D: -; V: TRBV7-2; CDR3: CASSEGSGEKLFF; DNA: TGTGCCAGCAGCGAAGGGTCGGGTGAAAAACTGTTTTTT
size: -; J: TRBJ2-3; D: -; V: TRBV12-3/TRBV12-4; CDR3: CASSFSGSTDTRYF; DNA: TGTGCCAGCAGTTTCAGTGGTAGCACAGATACGCGGTATTTT
size: few; J: TRBJ2-1; D: -; V: TRBV7-2; CDR3: CASSSRPNRQAYNEQFF; DNA: TGTGCCAGCAGCTCCCGACCCAACCGCCAGGCCTACAATGAGCAGTTCTTC
size: -; J: TRBJ2-3; D: TRBD2; V: TRBV7-2; CDR3: CASSLAGGPGGTDTQYF; DNA: TGTGCCAGCAGCTTAGCGGGAGGGCCTGGGGGCACAGATACGCAGTATTTT
size: few; J: TRBJ2-3; D: -; V: TRBV7-2; CDR3: CASSLGHRPSTDTQYF; DNA: TGTGCCAGCAGCTTAGGACACAGACCTAGCACAGATACGCAGTATTTT